This T cell receptor (beta chain) was observed in a study of T-cell reconstitution after alpha-beta-depleted transplantation in children (dated by TCRdb to the mid-2010s). Context from the whole study: T-cell immune reconstitution after TCRalphabeta/CD19-depleted allogeneic hematopoietic cell transplantation in children was quantitatively tracked in the study by means of TCR repertoire profiling. Summary of the overall study and its limitations: About two months after transplant, the apparently early recovery of alphabetaT-cell counts reportedly depended on just several hundred clones that had expanded rapidly and came from non-depleted graft cells. Hyperexpanded clone frequencies declined over subsequent months; after one year, T-cell counts and TCRbeta diversity were mostly attributed to newly produced T cells. In some patients, the high TCRbeta diversity seen at day 60 was put down to recipient T cells and intrathymic progenitors that had survived conditioning.

Preparation of the library involved PCR. The instrument was an Illumina HiSeq 2500. TCR library preparation used molecular barcoding, with unique molecular identifiers applied to normalize quantification of the TCRbeta repertoire. TCRdb applied fastp at Q25 and MiXCR to the public reads, then kept only in-frame beta chains. Rows merge per CDR3 protein into single entries with the most common DNA and genes. The sample table shows hundreds of thousands of distinct CDR3 sequences, and around a sixth are seen once. The ten biggest clones cover around 45% of the sample. As regards this clonotype: Its binding antigen is unknown. Per-nucleotide qualities are absent, and no much larger clonotype sits a single base away.

The treatment or condition label of this sample denotes: allogeneic hematopoietic cell transplantation with graft depleted of TCRalphabeta T cells and CD19 B cells. Transplant recipients were children who received TCRalphabeta/CD19-depleted allogeneic hematopoietic cell grafts. The CDR3 starts with the cysteine, ends with the phenylalanine, and has 16 residues. Only CDR3 DNA is held: 48 bases, read in frame from base 1. Per the germline V gene, SGHTA is the CDR1 and FQGNSA is the CDR2. Trimming takes 5 bases off V and 0 bases off J; junction bases not matched to a gene: 9. The material sequenced was PBMCs, mostly from graft donor cells, taken 360 days after TCRalphabeta/CD19-depleted stem cell transplant. Rearrangement joined TRBV7-2 to TRBJ2-7; 8 bases in between match TRBD2. The sequence was collected from a male patient aged 2 to 9 who had a stem cell transplant for acute lymphoblastic leukemia, so the T cells may come from the graft donor. The CDR3 sequence is CASSRDGGGSSYEQYF. The DNA sequence is given as TGTGCCAGCAGCAGAGACGGCGGGGGGAGCTCCTACGAGCAGTACTTC. The entire variable domain, with the stretches around the CDR3 drawn from the reference TRBV7-2 and TRBJ2-7 proteins, is GAGVSQSPSNKVTEKGKDVELRCDPISGHTALYWYRQSLGQGLEFLIYFQGNSAPDKSGLPSDRFSAERTGGSVSTLTIQRTQQEDSAVYLCASSRDGGGSSYEQYFGPGTRLTVT.